This TCR beta chain was identified in a study of cytomegalovirus exposure and HLA in healthy donors. General study points: Later examination showed HLA-associated TCR beta chains had greater clonal expansion than equally common others. TCR beta sequences reportedly predicted most subjects' HLA-A and HLA-B alleles accurately.

Turning to this clone: Antigen specificity is unknown.

The V gene's germline CDR1 is LGHNA and CDR2 YNFKEQ. After removal of 2 bases from V and 5 bases from J, the junction contained 5 bases not matched to a gene. The CDR3 length is 14 residues. Primers included in the PCR were 60 Vbeta and 13 Jbeta primers. The data were produced by immunoSEQ multiplex PCR, yet TCRdb's version contains in-frame clones alone and is incomplete. The sample shows about 100,000 clones, around 80% of them seen only once. The sequencing sample was made of PBMCs. This sequence joins TRBV4-2 and TRBJ2-5; 7 bases fit TRBD2. This receptor was identified in a male donor in good health and CMV-seropositive. The CDR3 loop is CASSQPTSLETQYF. CDR3 in DNA: TGTGCCAGCAGCCAACCGACTAGCCTTGAGACCCAGTACTTC.